This T cell receptor (beta chain) originates from a study of shared clonotypes between healthy human individuals. Study at large: Each donor's CD4 naive and CD4 memory cells filled three plates apiece, CD8 naive two, and CD8 memory one.

The naive CD8 subset, CD45RO-negative cells positively selected for CCR7, excluded terminally differentiated effector memory CD45RA+ cells. V was pared by 3 bases and J by 0 bases, with 6 bases of the junction left unmatched. Germline CDR1 MDHEN, CDR2 SYDVKM. CDR3 length equals 17 residues. Study-level points and caveats: Naive CD4 clonotype sharing across a handful of donors was 5% to 6%. The generation probabilities recorded for non-shared clonotypes fell below those of clonotypes shared by all four donors.

Of note for this clone: No antigen is known for it.

Genomic DNA per cell subset filled all wells of several immunoSEQ plates. Libraries were prepared by immunoSEQ multiplex PCR; TCRdb keeps only in-frame clonotypes and omits some of them. In the table there are roughly 2 million clones, approximately 94% of which are singletons. The source is a man between 18 and 35 years old in good health. The J gene is TRBJ2-1, the V gene TRBV28, with TRBD2 matching 9 bases. Specimen: naive CD8+ T cells sorted from blood. CDR3 in amino acids: CASSLLAGSSSYNEQFF. The CDR3 region has the DNA TGTGCCAGCAGTTTGCTAGCGGGGAGTAGCTCCTACAATGAGCAGTTCTTC.